One sample yielded the 26 T cell receptor beta chains listed below, sequenced in a study of response to subunit inactivated influenza vaccine. In TCRdb, the RT-PCR reads were re-called with MiXCR into one record per CDR3 protein. The table records approximately 570,000 distinct CDR3 sequences, approximately 7.6% of them present only once. The sample was PBMCs from blood, taken approximately 25 months after vaccination. The receptor set was obtained from a man aged 50-75 years who received an inactivated influenza vaccine.

The gene calls are TRBV4-3 and TRBJ2-1, with TRBD2 identical over 10 bases. The V segment lost 7 bases and the J segment 8 bases; nucleotides outside the gene matches: 11. Germline V gene data show CDR1 as LGHNA and CDR2 as YSLEER. The CDR3 extends over 15 amino acids. The CDR3 DNA is TGCGCCAGCACGGACCAACTAGCGGGATCCGATGAGCAGTTCTTC. This codes for CASTDQLAGSDEQFF.

As concerns this clonotype: One base away lies a much larger clone, so this may be a sequencing read error. The chain links TRBV4-2 to TRBJ1-2; a possible D gene is TRBD1 (5 bases). The CDR3 loop spans 16 amino acids. Germline loops: CDR1 LGHNA, CDR2 YNFKEQ. The ends were cut back, 0 bases at V and 4 bases at J, with 15 bases in the middle. In DNA, the CDR3 is TGTGCCAGCAGCCAAGATGGGGCGGAACAGACCTATGGCTACACCTTC. It translates to CASSQDGAEQTYGYTF.

This clonotype was seen more than once but under ten times. The chain employs TRBV3-1 and TRBJ2-1, with TRBD1 identical over 8 bases. J lost 7 bases, V lost 2 bases, and 13 bases had no gene match. The CDR3 consists of 17 residues. The germline V gene encodes CDR1 LGHDT and CDR2 YNNKEL (reference sequence). The CDR3 region has the DNA TGTGCCAGCAGCCAAAACCTGGGACAGGTGACTTGGAATGAGCAGTTCTTC. Translating it yields CASSQNLGQVTWNEQFF.

This clonotype was picked up a small number of times. This rearrangement joins TRBV2 to TRBJ2-7; TRBD2 matches at 9 bases. CDR3 length equals 14 residues. The V and J ends lost 6 bases and 3 bases, in that order; junction bases with no gene match: 6. Germline V lookup: CDR1 SNHLY, CDR2 FYNNEI. The DNA of the CDR3 is TGTGCCAGCAGCTACGGGCGGGAGGGCTACGAGCAGTACTTC. Translation gives CASSYGREGYEQYF.

In the case of this clonotype: This clone may be a read error of a much larger clone one base away. The gene calls are TRBV12-3 or TRBV12-4 and TRBJ2-1; a possible D gene is TRBD2 (7 bases). Trimming took off 9 bases at V and 5 bases at J, with 23 bases between the two ends. The CDR3 is made up of 16 amino acids. The CDR3 region has the DNA TGTGCCAGAAGTCCCGGGGGGCTCCTTCAGGACAATGAGCAGTTCTTC. It yields the protein CARSPGGLLQDNEQFF.

The rearrangement links TRBV5-8 to TRBJ1-1; no clear D. Trimming removed 6 bases from V and 0 bases from J, with 9 bases in between. This CDR3 comprises 13 residues. Germline CDR1 SGHTS, CDR2 YDEGEE. The CDR3 bases are TGTGCCAGCAAACTATTGATGAACACTGAAGCTTTCTTT. It translates to CASKLLMNTEAFF.

V usage is TRBV10-3 and J usage is TRBJ2-7; 9 bases are a match to TRBD1. The CDR3 covers 13 residues. V dropped 8 bases and J dropped 3; count of bases not matched to a gene: 5. Germline V gene lookup returns CDR1 ENHRY and CDR2 SYGVKD. CDR3 in DNA: TGTGCCATCTCTTCGACAGGGGGCTACGAGCAGTACTTC. This sequence encodes CAISSTGGYEQYF.

This clonotype occurred many times. The J gene is TRBJ1-2, the V gene TRBV12-3 or TRBV12-4, with TRBD1 matching 9 bases. The CDR3 sequence is 12 residues long. V lost 7 bases to trimming and J lost 8 bases; unmatched junction nucleotides: 5. The CDR3: CASTAGQGGYTF. The CDR3 nucleotides are TGTGCCAGCACCGCGGGACAGGGCGGCTACACCTTC.

The chain's CDR3 is CSAREGSNEKLFF. CDR3 nucleotide sequence: TGCAGTGCTAGGGAGGGGTCCAATGAAAAACTGTTTTTT. This chain links TRBV20-1 with TRBJ1-4; TRBD1 might be the D (5 bases). This CDR3 spans 13 amino acids. The germline gives CDR1 DFQATT, CDR2 SNEGSKA (reference sequence). Trimming pared 3 bases from V and 5 bases from J, leaving 10 bases between.

V gene TRBV30 combines with J gene TRBJ2-7; D may be TRBD1 (7 bases). CDR3 length equals 14 residues. Trimming removed 5 bases from V and 5 bases from J, with 19 bases in between. Germline assignment: CDR1 GTSNPN and CDR2 SVGIG (reference sequence). The CDR3 DNA reads as TGTGCCTGGTCCTATTTGACAGGGAGGAACGAGCAGTACTTC. Its translation: CAWSYLTGRNEQYF.

The genes are TRBV7-3 and TRBJ2-1, with 10 positions matching TRBD2. The ends lost 1 base at V and 10 bases at J; junction bases unmatched: 10. CDR3 length equals 16 residues. Germline V gene lookup returns CDR1 SGHTA and CDR2 FQGTGA. The CDR3 loop is CASSLMGSGRALEQFF. In nucleotides, the CDR3 is TGTGCCAGCAGCTTAATGGGGAGCGGGAGGGCCTTAGAGCAGTTCTTC.

This clonotype was seen more than once but under ten times. The rearrangement joins TRBV7-2 to TRBJ1-1; no definite D call. This CDR3 has 13 amino acids. CDR1 and CDR2 (germline): SGHTA, FQGNSA. V was cut by 4 bases and J by 6 bases, with 12 bases left in between. The CDR3 loop is CASSSFRSAEAFF. The CDR3 DNA is TGTGCCAGCAGCTCCTTCCGAAGCGCTGAAGCTTTCTTT.

This clonotype occurred many times. V is TRBV6-5 and J is TRBJ1-2; D is possibly TRBD1 (5 bases). Germline V gene data show CDR1 as MNHEY and CDR2 as SVGAGI. V was trimmed by 4 bases and J by 0 bases, leaving 12 bases between them. This CDR3 region has 15 residues. DNA of the CDR3: TGTGCCAGCAGTTGGGACGGAGCATCTAACTATGGCTACACCTTC. It encodes CASSWDGASNYGYTF.

This clonotype was observed a few times. The chain employs TRBV6-1 and TRBJ2-3, with 7 positions matching TRBD1. This CDR3 has 15 residues. Germline CDR1 is MNHNS and CDR2 is SASEGT. V trimming: 10 bases; J trimming: 2 bases; junction bases outside the gene matches: 12. The CDR3 is CATLPGQFITDTQYF. Written as DNA, the CDR3 is TGTGCCACCCTCCCGGGACAGTTTATCACAGATACGCAGTATTTT.

This clonotype occurred many times. The chain joins TRBV20-1 to TRBJ2-2; TRBD2 aligns across 11 bases. This CDR3 spans 14 amino acids. Germline V gene lookup returns CDR1 DFQATT and CDR2 SNEGSKA (reference sequence). V shed 7 bases, J shed 7 bases, and the junction held 8 bases outside the gene matches. The CDR3 DNA is TGCAGTGTATCTAGCGGGAGGTTGGGCGGGGAGCTGTTTTTT. Residues: CSVSSGRLGGELFF.

V is TRBV5-5 and J is TRBJ2-3, with 8 bases matching TRBD1. CDR3 size: 14 residues. V lost 5 bases and J lost 2; bases outside the gene matches: 4. Germline CDR1 reads SGHKS; CDR2 reads YYEKEE (reference sequence). This CDR3 is CASRRQGYTDTQYF. The CDR3 DNA reads TGTGCCAGCAGGCGACAGGGGTACACAGATACGCAGTATTTT.

In its sample, this clonotype was seen many times. J is TRBJ2-2 and V is TRBV7-9; 8 bases match TRBD1. This CDR3 region has 15 residues. Germline loops: CDR1 SEHNR, CDR2 FQNEAQ (reference sequence). The V gene end was trimmed by 3 bases and the J gene end by 5 bases; junction bases not matched to a gene: 5. The CDR3 is CASSFDRGRTGELFF. The CDR3 region has the DNA TGTGCCAGCAGCTTCGACAGGGGCCGAACCGGGGAGCTGTTTTTT. The variable domain in full, with the rest retrieved from reference TRBV7-9 and TRBJ2-2, is DTGVSQNPRHKITKRGQNVTFRCDPISEHNRLYWYRQTLGQGPEFLTYFQNEAQLEKSRLLSDRFSAERPKGSFSTLEIQRTEQGDSAMYLCASSFDRGRTGELFFGEGSRLTVL.

Points on this clonotype: A much larger clone lies one base from this, so it may be a read error. The chain combines TRBV12-3 or TRBV12-4 with TRBJ2-5, with TRBD2 identical over 7 bases. This CDR3 has 15 amino acids. The CDR3 sequence: CASSTPLAAQENQYF. The DNA of the CDR3 is TGTGCCAGCAGTACCCCCCTAGCGGCTCAAGAGAACCAGTACTTC.

This clonotype was seen a few times. The CDR3 region is CASSFLGTSGTSTPNISPRNEQFF. CDR3 sequence (DNA): TGTGCCAGCAGCTTCCTCGGGACTAGCGGAACAAGCACCCCCAATATTAGCCCCCGCAATGAGCAGTTCTTC. This chain links TRBV7-4 with TRBJ2-1; TRBD2 agrees at 11 bases. This CDR3 is 24 amino acids long. Looked up from germline, CDR1 is SGHVT and CDR2 is SQSDAQ. Unmatched junction bases numbered 31, after V lost 3 bases and J lost 6 bases. The full variable domain, in which reference TRBV7-4 and TRBJ2-1 provide the parts outside the CDR3, is GAGVSQSPRYKVAKRGRDVALRCDSISGHVTLYWYRQTLGQGSEVLTYSQSDAQRDKSGRPSGRFSAERPERSVSTLKIQRTEQGDSAVYLCASSFLGTSGTSTPNISPRNEQFFGPGTRLTVL.

As regards this clonotype: Possible read error: a much larger clone is one base away. The gene calls are TRBV5-5 and TRBJ2-1; D may be TRBD1 (6 bases). CDR3 length: 16 amino acids. CDR1 is SGHKS, CDR2 YYEKEE, per germline (reference sequence). V was shortened by 1 base and J by 0 bases, with 11 bases between the two germline ends. The CDR3: CASSLSTGSSYNEQFF. The CDR3 DNA follows: TGTGCCAGCAGCTTGTCTACAGGGAGCTCCTACAATGAGCAGTTCTTC.

This sequence joins TRBV12-3 or TRBV12-4 and TRBJ2-5; 14 bases line up with TRBD2. Trimming removed 5 bases from V and 4 bases from J; junction bases left unmatched: 9. CDR3 length: 17 amino acids. The CDR3: CASSPGTSGRVGETQYF. The CDR3 bases are TGTGCCAGCAGTCCCGGGACTAGCGGGAGAGTCGGAGAGACCCAGTACTTC.

The rearrangement uses TRBV11-2 and TRBJ2-2; D assignment may be TRBD1 or TRBD2 (5 bases each). The CDR3 is 19 residues long. The germline gives CDR1 SGHAT, CDR2 FQNNGV. The germline V and J ends were trimmed by 5 bases and 3 bases, with 25 bases remaining between them. CDR3 region: CASSQFSIPGRRYTGELFF. CDR3 sequence (DNA): TGTGCCAGCAGCCAGTTTTCAATACCGGGACGGAGGTACACCGGGGAGCTGTTTTTT. Full variable domain (rest looked up from reference TRBV11-2 and TRBJ2-2): EAGVAQSPRYKIIEKRQSVAFWCNPISGHATLYWYQQILGQGPKLLIQFQNNGVVDDSQLPKDRFSAERLKGVDSTLKIQPAKLEDSAVYLCASSQFSIPGRRYTGELFFGEGSRLTVL.

This clonotype was observed a handful of times. The rearrangement uses TRBV7-2 and TRBJ2-7; TRBD2 aligns across 11 bases. Germline CDR1 reads SGHTA; CDR2 reads FQGNSA. The CDR3 contains 16 residues. J gave up 3 bases and V 4 bases, and 8 bases lay outside the gene matches. This chain's CDR3 is CASSYTGTSGRYEQYF. The CDR3 DNA follows: TGTGCCAGCAGCTATACCGGGACTAGCGGACGCTACGAGCAGTACTTC.

There are a few counts of this clonotype. This chain connects TRBV20-1 to TRBJ1-3; 10 bases line up with TRBD1. This CDR3 has 14 residues. The V and J ends lost 6 bases and 4 bases, in that order; junction bases with no gene match: 6. Germline V CDR1 and CDR2: DFQATT, SNEGSKA (reference sequence). CDR3 bases: TGCAGTGCCGGGGACAGGGGCCTAGGAAACACCATATATTTT. It is translated as CSAGDRGLGNTIYF.

This chain links TRBV6-2 or TRBV6-3 with TRBJ2-3; D gene uncertain. Germline-derived CDR1 and CDR2 are MNHEY and SVGEGT. The ends were cut back, 5 bases at V and 5 bases at J, with 5 bases in the middle. The CDR3 has 11 amino acids. CDR3 DNA sequence: TGTGCCAGCAGTATACAAGATACGCAGTATTTT. Translating gives CASSIQDTQYF.

This clonotype was seen ten or more times. V gene TRBV12-3 or TRBV12-4 combines with J gene TRBJ2-3; 10 bases line up with TRBD2. This CDR3 has 13 residues. The J segment lost 14 bases and the V segment lost 6 bases, leaving 11 bases of the junction unmatched. The CDR3: CASRESSGSYPYF. The CDR3 DNA follows: TGTGCCAGCAGGGAATCTAGCGGGAGTTATCCGTATTTT.